This entry lists 29 T cell receptor beta chains sequenced from one sample in a study of cytomegalovirus exposure and HLA in healthy donors. PCR was performed using 60 Vbeta and 13 Jbeta primers. The repertoire was sequenced with immunoSEQ multiplex PCR; TCRdb's copy has only in-frame clones and lacks some. The table includes 130,000 or so clones, over 75% detected once. The sequenced sample was PBMCs. The receptors come from a male donor in good health and CMV-seropositive.

The chain joins TRBV7-2 to TRBJ2-2; TRBD1 matches at 7 bases. The germline V gene has CDR1 SGHTA and CDR2 FQGNSA. The CDR3 contains 15 residues. V was clipped by 1 base and J by 6 bases; unmatched bases: 5. DNA for the CDR3: TGTGCCAGCAGCTTAGTAACAGGGGTTGCCGGGGAGCTGTTTTTT. This translates into CASSLVTGVAGELFF.

This clone was recorded a few times. V and J are TRBV6-1 and TRBJ2-5; no clear D. With 1 base removed from V and 3 bases from J, the gap between germline ends came to 9 bases. Germline CDR1 is MNHNS and CDR2 is SASEGT. The CDR3 is 14 amino acids. The DNA of the CDR3 is TGTGCCAGCAGTGAAGGTCGGAGCAAAGAGACCCAGTACTTC. Its translation is CASSEGRSKETQYF.

V gene TRBV5-6 combines with J gene TRBJ2-5, with D maybe TRBD1 (6 bases). This CDR3 spans 14 amino acids. Germline CDR1 is SGHDT and CDR2 is YYEEEE. Trimming took 2 bases from V and 3 from J, leaving 11 bases between them. The CDR3 DNA is TGTGCCAGCAGCTTAATACAGGGTAAAGAGACCCAGTACTTC. Protein: CASSLIQGKETQYF.

The CDR3 protein is CASSQGREGQETQYF. CDR3 bases: TGTGCCAGCAGCCAAGGGCGGGAGGGACAAGAGACCCAGTACTTC. The V and J genes are TRBV4-2 and TRBJ2-5, with 9 bases fitting TRBD2. This CDR3 contains 15 residues. With V trimmed by 1 base and J by 2 bases, 2 bases remained unmatched. The V gene's germline CDR1 is LGHNA and CDR2 YNFKEQ.

The chain uses TRBV19 and TRBJ2-5, with D perhaps matching TRBD2 (6 bases). The DNA end lines up better with TRBJ2-7; the J call may be wrong. The CDR3 runs to 14 residues. Germline V gene sequence: CDR1 LNHDA, CDR2 SQIVND (reference sequence). CDR3 DNA sequence: TGTGCCAGTAGTATAACGGCTAGCGAGTACGAGCAGTACTTC. This gives the protein CASSITASEYEQYF.

This clone was detected only once. The sample contains more than one DNA sequence encoding this CDR3. This chain joins TRBV7-8 and TRBJ1-2, with TRBD1 matching over 7 bases. Germline CDR1 and CDR2: SGHVS and FQNEAQ. V was pared by 5 bases and J by 8 bases, with 14 bases of the junction left unmatched. The CDR3 consists of 15 residues. The CDR3 here is CASSPRGQSLEGYTF. The CDR3 DNA follows: TGTGCCAGCAGCCCTAGGGGGCAGAGCCTTGAAGGCTACACCTTC. Based on the CDR3 plus reference TRBV7-8 and TRBJ1-2, the full variable domain is GAGVSQSPRYKVAKRGQDVALRCDPISGHVSLFWYQQALGQGPEFLTYFQNEAQLDKSGLPSDRFFAERPEGSVSTLKIQRTQQEDSAVYLCASSPRGQSLEGYTFGSGTRLTVV.

This clone showed up just a few times. The V call is TRBV19, the J call TRBJ1-5; D unclear. CDR1 and CDR2 from the germline V gene are LNHDA and SQIVND (reference sequence). The CDR3 is 14 amino acids. V was cut by 0 bases and J by 8 bases, with 11 bases left in between. The CDR3 nucleotides are TGTGCCAGTAGTATAGACAGTGAAGAAGAGCCCCAGCATTTT. This sequence encodes CASSIDSEEEPQHF.

The chain recombines TRBV9 with TRBJ2-5; D call uncertain. V shed 0 bases and J shed 0 bases, with 6 bases lying between them. Germline V gene data show CDR1 as SGDLS and CDR2 as YYNGEE. The CDR3 sequence is 14 residues long. CDR3 sequence reads: CASSVEPDQETQYF. The CDR3 region has the DNA TGTGCCAGCAGCGTAGAGCCCGACCAAGAGACCCAGTACTTC.

This sequence joins TRBV5-4 and TRBJ2-3; no definite D call. This CDR3 region has 14 residues. V dropped 0 bases and J dropped 4 bases, with 9 bases sitting between them. Germline loops: CDR1 SGHNT, CDR2 YYREEE (reference sequence). CDR3 sequence: CASSLDSYSDTQYF. For the CDR3, the DNA is TGTGCCAGCAGCTTGGATTCGTATTCAGATACGCAGTATTTT.

The chain links TRBV5-6 to TRBJ1-5; 8 positions match TRBD1. The CDR3 length is 15 residues. The germline V gene encodes CDR1 SGHDT and CDR2 YYEEEE. V gave up 4 bases and J gave up 4 bases; unmatched junction bases: 7. In DNA, the CDR3 is TGTGCCAGCAGCCTCGGCAGGGGGCCAAATCAGCCCCAGCATTTT. Encoded protein: CASSLGRGPNQPQHF.

In DNA form, the CDR3 reads TGTGCCAGCAGTTGGTCTAGCGGCTACAATGAGCAGTTCTTC. Translated: CASSWSSGYNEQFF. This sequence joins TRBV6-5 and TRBJ2-1, with TRBD2 matching 7 bases. This CDR3 spans 14 amino acids. Germline values: CDR1 MNHEY, CDR2 SVGAGI. V shed 4 bases and J 3 bases; nucleotides not matched to a gene: 3.

The V gene is TRBV6-1, the J gene TRBJ1-1, with D maybe TRBD1 (5 bases). CDR3 size: 14 residues. The V gene lost 0 bases and the J gene lost 6 bases, with 11 bases spanning the gap. Germline V lookup: CDR1 MNHNS, CDR2 SASEGT. The CDR3 nucleotides read TGTGCCAGCAGTGAAGCGTGGGGACTGTCTGAAGCTTTCTTT. Translating it yields CASSEAWGLSEAFF.

The chain is built from TRBV5-4 and TRBJ2-2; 14 nucleotides line up with TRBD2. CDR1 and CDR2 (germline): SGHNT, YYREEE (reference sequence). The V gene end was trimmed by 4 bases and the J gene end by 4 bases; junction bases not matched to a gene: 6. The CDR3 extends over 17 amino acids. CDR3 sequence: CASSVGLAGVGTGELFF. DNA for the CDR3: TGTGCCAGCAGCGTGGGACTAGCGGGAGTAGGCACCGGGGAGCTGTTTTTT.

This chain uses TRBV11-3 with TRBJ2-3; D is undetermined. The CDR3 totals 13 residues. Trimming removed 0 bases from V and 6 bases from J, with 7 bases in between. Germline lookup yields CDR1 SGHNT and CDR2 YENEEA. The CDR3 region has the DNA TGTGCCAGCAGCTTAGATCGAGTTGATACGCAGTATTTT. It is translated as CASSLDRVDTQYF.

This chain joins TRBV6-5 and TRBJ1-1; 8 bases are a match to TRBD1. The CDR3 length is 14 residues. The J segment lost 2 bases and the V segment lost 6 bases, leaving 5 bases of the junction unmatched. Looked up from germline, CDR1 is MNHEY and CDR2 is SVGAGI. This CDR3 is CASRYGQGNTEAFF. DNA for the CDR3: TGTGCCAGCAGGTACGGACAGGGAAACACTGAAGCTTTCTTT.

The rearrangement uses TRBV7-9 and TRBJ2-7, with no clear D. Germline V gene lookup returns CDR1 SEHNR and CDR2 FQNEAQ (reference sequence). The CDR3 extends over 14 amino acids. Trimming left V 2 bases short and J 5 bases short, with 13 bases between. DNA of the CDR3: TGTGCCAGCAGCTTAAGTCTTATAGTCAACGAGCAGTACTTC. Its translation: CASSLSLIVNEQYF.

The chain carries TRBV6-4 and TRBJ1-2; no firm D call. The CDR3 consists of 12 residues. V was pared by 1 base and J by 5 bases, with 5 bases between. The germline V gene has CDR1 MRHNA and CDR2 SNTAGT. CDR3 bases: TGTGCCAGCAGTGACTTACAGTATGGCTACACCTTC. Translation gives CASSDLQYGYTF.

The chain combines TRBV5-1 with TRBJ1-1; TRBD1 is a possible D gene (6 bases). The CDR3 runs 16 residues. V was clipped by 3 bases and J by 0 bases, with 15 bases between them. The germline CDR1 and CDR2 sequences are SGHRS and YFSETQ. CDR3 nucleotide sequence: TGCGCCAGCAGCTGGGTCTCAGGGGTCGTGAACACTGAAGCTTTCTTT. Its translation is CASSWVSGVVNTEAFF. Using reference TRBV5-1 and TRBJ1-1 for the parts outside the CDR3, the full variable domain is KAGVTQTPRYLIKTRGQQVTLSCSPISGHRSVSWYQQTPGQGLQFLFEYFSETQRNKGNFPGRFSGRQFSNSRSEMNVSTLELGDSALYLCASSWVSGVVNTEAFFGQGTRLTVV.

The table lists this clone with a few counts. This sequence joins TRBV28 and TRBJ2-1; perhaps TRBD2 as D (6 bases). Germline V gene data show CDR1 as MDHEN and CDR2 as SYDVKM. CDR3 length equals 16 residues. The V end lost 8 bases, the J end lost 6 bases, and 23 bases lay between the germline ends. CDR3 loop: CASRPLDGLSGNEQFF. DNA of the CDR3: TGTGCCAGCCGCCCCTTGGACGGACTTAGCGGCAATGAGCAGTTCTTC. Variable domain in full (rest from reference TRBV28 and TRBJ2-1): DVKVTQSSRYLVKRTGEKVFLECVQDMDHENMFWYRQDPGLGLRLIYFSYDVKMKEKGDIPEGYSVSREKKERFSLILESASTNQTSMYLCASRPLDGLSGNEQFFGPGTRLTVL.

The J gene is TRBJ2-7, the V gene TRBV2; a weak D match, TRBD2 (6 bases). The CDR3 is 14 amino acids. From germline, CDR1 is SNHLY and CDR2 FYNNEI. V dropped 8 bases and J dropped 6 bases, with 20 bases sitting between them. The CDR3 sequence: CASSDLSKGGEQYF. In DNA, the CDR3 is TGTGCCAGCTCCGATCTGTCTAAGGGAGGCGAGCAGTACTTC.

The J gene is TRBJ2-1, the V gene TRBV9; 8 positions agree with TRBD2. The CDR3 has 15 residues. The trim removed 4 bases at V and 2 bases at J, leaving 5 bases unmatched. Germline values: CDR1 SGDLS, CDR2 YYNGEE. CDR3 sequence reads: CASSSTGLAYNEQFF. DNA for the CDR3: TGTGCCAGCAGCTCTACGGGACTAGCCTACAATGAGCAGTTCTTC.

The rearrangement links TRBV19 to TRBJ2-5, with 10 bases lining up with TRBD1. From germline, CDR1 is LNHDA and CDR2 SQIVND (reference sequence). This CDR3 is built from 16 residues. The V and J ends lost 5 bases and 0 bases, in that order; junction bases with no gene match: 6. DNA for the CDR3: TGTGCCAGTAGTCCGTGGACAGGGGGGCACCAAGAGACCCAGTACTTC. Its protein is CASSPWTGGHQETQYF.

This clone has just one count. The V call is TRBV5-5, the J call TRBJ2-7; TRBD1 is a possible D gene (6 bases). Germline CDR1 SGHKS, CDR2 YYEKEE (reference sequence). The CDR3 is made up of 15 amino acids. V was shortened by 0 bases and J by 4 bases, with 14 bases between the two germline ends. This CDR3 reads CASSLVAGEMYEQYF. The CDR3 DNA reads TGTGCCAGCAGCTTGGTGGCAGGGGAAATGTACGAGCAGTACTTC.

This clone appeared a few times. The chain is built from TRBV19 and TRBJ2-1, with 10 positions matching TRBD2. CDR1 is LNHDA, CDR2 SQIVND, per germline (reference sequence). V lost 1 base to trimming and J lost 0 bases; unmatched junction nucleotides: 3. This CDR3 has 17 residues. In DNA, the CDR3 is TGTGCCAGTAGTATAGGGGCTAGCGGGAGCTCCTACAATGAGCAGTTCTTC. It specifies CASSIGASGSSYNEQFF. The entire variable domain, with the rest obtained from reference TRBV19 and TRBJ2-1, is as follows: DGGITQSPKYLFRKEGQNVTLSCEQNLNHDAMYWYRQDPGQGLRLIYYSQIVNDFQKGDIAEGYSVSREKKESFPLTVTSAQKNPTAFYLCASSIGASGSSYNEQFFGPGTRLTVL.

This chain joins TRBV6-6 and TRBJ1-1, with D possibly being TRBD1 (5 bases). V was pared by 0 bases and J by 6 bases, with 11 bases between. The germline V gene encodes CDR1 MNHNY and CDR2 SVGAGI (reference sequence). The CDR3 is 14 residues long. The CDR3 DNA is TGTGCCAGCAGTTACTCCCAGGGCAGAGCTGAAGCTTTCTTT. Protein: CASSYSQGRAEAFF.

This chain joins TRBV9 and TRBJ1-4; 7 nucleotides line up with TRBD1. Germline CDR1 reads SGDLS; CDR2 reads YYNGEE. J was trimmed by 8 bases and V by 0 bases; bases with no gene match: 10. CDR3 length: 16 amino acids. The CDR3 region has the DNA TGTGCCAGCAGCGTAGGAGGGGGCAGAGCTGCGGAAAAACTGTTTTTT. It encodes CASSVGGGRAAEKLFF.

V is TRBV30 and J is TRBJ1-3, with a possible D match to TRBD1 (5 bases). The germline gives CDR1 GTSNPN, CDR2 SVGIG (reference sequence). This CDR3 comprises 15 residues. Trimming removed 4 bases from V and 7 bases from J, with 20 bases in between. The CDR3 DNA is TGTGCCTGGAATTCACGACAGCTTGTTGGGAACACCATATATTTT. Translating gives CAWNSRQLVGNTIYF.

The rearrangement links TRBV5-1 to TRBJ1-6, with D possibly TRBD1 on 5 matching bases. Germline V gene lookup returns CDR1 SGHRS and CDR2 YFSETQ. The CDR3 is made up of 16 amino acids. Trimming removed 4 bases from V and 6 bases from J, with 17 bases in between. CDR3 nucleotides: TGCGCCAGCAGCCGTGACCGGGACGGGGGTAATTCACCCCTCCACTTT. Its protein product is CASSRDRDGGNSPLHF.

This clone was seen only a few times. This chain uses TRBV29-1 with TRBJ1-2, with a tentative D call TRBD1 (6 bases). Germline V gene data show CDR1 as SQVTM and CDR2 as ANQGSEA. This CDR3 has 17 residues. V was shortened by 1 base and J by 1 base, with 19 bases between the two germline ends. In DNA, the CDR3 is TGCAGCGTTGAAGGACTGGACAGCGGGGGGAGTAACTATGGCTACACCTTC. Translated, it gives CSVEGLDSGGSNYGYTF.